Below are 2 T cell receptor beta chains sequenced from a single sample in a study of cytomegalovirus exposure and HLA in healthy donors (dated 2017 in TCRdb). The library was made by the immunoSEQ multiplex PCR assay. For the multiplex PCR, a mixture combining 60 forward primers for TCR Vbeta segments and 13 reverse primers for TCR Jbeta segments was used. Drawn from immuneACCESS, this table holds only the in-frame rearrangements with V and J called that TCRdb kept. Clones are partly lost; checked studies trace under half to an unresolved V gene and leave the rest unexplained. The sample table records 130,000 to 150,000 clones; roughly 77% of these occur just once. The top ten constitute roughly 2% of the sample. Sequenced material: PBMCs. Receptors originate from a man under 40 in good health and CMV-seronegative.

The chain uses TRBV19 and TRBJ2-3, with 9 bases that match TRBD2. Germline CDR1 LNHDA, CDR2 SQIVND (reference sequence). This CDR3 has 15 amino acids. Trimming took 5 bases from V and 2 from J; bases not matched to a gene: 5. CDR3 nucleotides: TGTGCCAGTAGTGTAGGGACTAGCTACACAGATACGCAGTATTTT. It specifies CASSVGTSYTDTQYF.

In DNA, the CDR3 is TGTGCCAGCAGTTACTCGATGGACAGGGGAAGGGAGACCCAGTACTTC. It yields the protein CASSYSMDRGRETQYF. V and J are TRBV6-5 and TRBJ2-5; 9 nucleotides match TRBD1. Germline lookup yields CDR1 MNHEY and CDR2 SVGAGI. Unmatched junction bases numbered 7, after V lost 0 bases and J lost 5 bases. The CDR3 runs 16 residues.